What follows are 18 T cell receptor beta chains derived from one specimen sequenced in a study of human T cells and chemical hapten exposure. Noted time point: patch test 3, about 24 weeks after DPC sensitization. The treatment was: therapeutic diphenylcyclopropenone sensitization with weekly scalp DPC. Each CDR3 protein is one row after TCRdb ran MiXCR on the RACE reads. The table shows about 170,000 distinct CDR3 sequences, with about a quarter occurring only once. Sequenced here: whole blood, sampled in connection with sensitization to the hapten diphenylcyclopropenone (DPC). These receptors were taken from a woman between 18 and 30 years old with alopecia areata. Some clones in this sample may be carry-over from other donors' samples.

This clonotype was seen a few times. The chain recombines TRBV6-2 or TRBV6-3 with TRBJ1-5, with unresolved D. The CDR3 is made up of 13 amino acids. V was cut by 6 bases and J by 5 bases, with 11 bases left in between. Germline values: CDR1 MNHEY, CDR2 SVGEGT. CDR3 sequence reads: CASRRDNYQPQHF. The CDR3, as DNA: TGTGCCAGCAGGAGAGACAACTATCAGCCCCAGCATTTT.

This clonotype was counted a few times. The chain links TRBV7-3 to TRBJ2-7; 9 bases match TRBD1. With V trimmed by 2 bases and J by 1 base, 12 bases remained unmatched. The V gene's germline CDR1 is SGHTA and CDR2 FQGTGA. This CDR3 spans 18 amino acids. In DNA form, the CDR3 reads TGTGCCAGCAGCTTAGTCCCCACTCCGACAGGGGGGTCCTACGAGCAGTACTTC. Protein product: CASSLVPTPTGGSYEQYF.

This clonotype showed up just a few times. CDR3 amino acids: CASSQKRPGNQPDTQYF. The CDR3 nucleotides are TGCGCCAGCAGCCAAAAAAGACCGGGCAACCAACCAGATACGCAGTATTTT. This chain uses TRBV4-3 with TRBJ2-3; D remains ambiguous. Germline V CDR1 and CDR2: LGHNA, YSLEER. The CDR3 runs to 17 residues. The ends were cut back, 2 bases at V and 4 bases at J, with 19 bases in the middle.

V usage is TRBV29-1 and J usage is TRBJ1-1; 7 nucleotides agree with TRBD1. J gave up 0 bases and V 6 bases, and 4 bases lay outside the gene matches. Germline V gene lookup returns CDR1 SQVTM and CDR2 ANQGSEA. This CDR3 has 13 amino acids. As DNA, the CDR3 is TGCAGCGTGGTGGACAGGATGAACACTGAAGCTTTCTTT. Amino acid sequence: CSVVDRMNTEAFF.

The chain couples TRBV29-1 to TRBJ1-2; D is unresolved. Deletions cut 2 bases from V and 2 bases from J, with 6 bases between. CDR3 length equals 12 residues. Looked up from germline, CDR1 is SQVTM and CDR2 is ANQGSEA. CDR3 nucleotide sequence: TGCAGCGTTGAAAAGGGCAACTATGGCTACACCTTC. Amino acid sequence: CSVEKGNYGYTF.

The rearrangement uses TRBV20-1 and TRBJ2-7; D gene uncertain. Germline CDR1 reads DFQATT; CDR2 reads SNEGSKA (reference sequence). V lost 1 base and J 5 bases, leaving 6 bases between the germline ends. This CDR3 is built from 11 residues. The CDR3 region is CSARVIHEQYF. CDR3 DNA sequence: TGCAGTGCTAGAGTAATCCACGAGCAGTACTTC.

The chain recombines TRBV20-1 with TRBJ1-6; D is perhaps TRBD1 (5 bases). Per the germline V gene, CDR1 is DFQATT and CDR2 is SNEGSKA (reference sequence). Trimming removed 5 bases from V and 1 base from J, with 15 bases in between. The CDR3 loop spans 16 amino acids. In DNA form, the CDR3 reads TGCAGTGCTGGCCGGGGGGGGGAATCCTATAATTCACCCCTCCACTTT. Protein sequence: CSAGRGGESYNSPLHF.

The J gene is TRBJ1-1, the V gene TRBV29-1; D unclear. V lost 6 bases, J lost 5 bases, and 19 bases lay in between. The CDR3 sequence is 14 residues long. Germline CDR1 SQVTM, CDR2 ANQGSEA. In nucleotides, the CDR3 is TGCAGCGTCAAGTATACCACCACCCCGACTGAAGCTTTCTTT. This encodes CSVKYTTTPTEAFF.

This clonotype turned up a few times. This chain's CDR3 is CASSVVPGASSGNTIYF. The CDR3 region has the DNA TGTGCCAGCAGCGTAGTTCCAGGGGCGAGCTCTGGAAACACCATATATTTT. V and J are TRBV9 and TRBJ1-3; a weak D match, TRBD1 (6 bases). Trimming removed 0 bases from V and 0 bases from J, with 13 bases in between. The CDR3 totals 17 residues. From germline, CDR1 is SGDLS and CDR2 YYNGEE. Based on the CDR3 plus reference TRBV9 and TRBJ1-3, the full variable domain is DSGVTQTPKHLITATGQRVTLRCSPRSGDLSVYWYQQSLDQGLQFLIQYYNGEERAKGNILERFSAQQFPDLHSELNLSSLELGDSALYFCASSVVPGASSGNTIYFGEGSWLTVV.

The chain joins TRBV11-1 to TRBJ2-7; 7 nucleotides line up with TRBD1. This CDR3 region has 15 residues. Trimming took 2 bases from V and 1 from J; bases not matched to a gene: 5. From germline, CDR1 is SGHAT and CDR2 FQDESV (reference sequence). The CDR3 loop is CASSLWETGSYEQYF. For the CDR3, the DNA is TGTGCCAGCAGCTTATGGGAGACAGGGTCCTACGAGCAGTACTTC.

The count of this clonotype is one. The chain has TRBV6-5 and TRBJ1-1; no definite D call. Germline CDR1 is MNHEY and CDR2 is SVGAGI. Trimming shortened V by 0 bases and J by 0 bases, and 8 bases separated the two germline ends. The CDR3 is 15 residues long. The CDR3, as DNA: TGTGCCAGCAGTTACTCATACATGTTGAACACTGAAGCTTTCTTT. The encoded protein is CASSYSYMLNTEAFF.

This clonotype occurred a few times. The chain links TRBV6-1 to TRBJ2-3, with 12 bases that match TRBD2. The CDR3 length is 16 residues. In germline, CDR1 is MNHNS, CDR2 SASEGT. The V gene end was trimmed by 6 bases and the J gene end by 4 bases; junction bases not matched to a gene: 8. The CDR3 coding sequence is TGTGCCAGCAGAGCAATTGGGACTAGCGGGCCAGATACGCAGTATTTT. Its protein product is CASRAIGTSGPDTQYF.

This chain links TRBV19 with TRBJ1-4; unclear D gene. Germline V gene data show CDR1 as LNHDA and CDR2 as SQIVND (reference sequence). This CDR3 region has 14 residues. V was pared by 3 bases and J by 8 bases, with 13 bases between. CDR3 in amino acids: CASSILRVPEKLFF. The CDR3 DNA reads as TGTGCCAGTAGTATTTTGAGGGTCCCGGAAAAACTGTTTTTT.

The V and J genes are TRBV3-1 and TRBJ2-7, with TRBD1 as a possible D gene (6 bases). V shed 0 bases and J shed 4 bases, with 16 bases lying between them. The germline gives CDR1 LGHDT, CDR2 YNNKEL (reference sequence). This CDR3 has 16 residues. This CDR3 is CASSQDPGTLKYEQYF. CDR3 sequence (DNA): TGTGCCAGCAGCCAAGACCCCGGGACACTAAAATACGAGCAGTACTTC.

The genes are TRBV19 and TRBJ2-7; D possibly corresponds to TRBD2 (6 bases). Deletions cut 3 bases from V and 1 base from J, with 10 bases between. Looked up from germline, CDR1 is LNHDA and CDR2 is SQIVND (reference sequence). The CDR3 totals 14 residues. The CDR3 here is CASSMPGESYEQYF. The CDR3, as DNA: TGTGCCAGTAGTATGCCGGGGGAGTCCTACGAGCAGTACTTC.

This clonotype was seen more than once but under ten times. The V gene is TRBV20-1, the J gene TRBJ2-1, with 10 bases fitting TRBD2. V shed 6 bases, J shed 1 base, and the junction held 6 bases outside the gene matches. The CDR3 covers 15 residues. CDR1 is DFQATT and CDR2 is SNEGSKA in the germline V gene (reference sequence). The CDR3 reads CSAPGLAVSYNEQFF. CDR3 in DNA: TGCAGTGCCCCCGGACTAGCGGTTTCCTACAATGAGCAGTTCTTC.

V is TRBV5-1 and J is TRBJ2-1, with 8 nucleotides matching TRBD2. The CDR3 runs to 16 residues. Germline CDR1 is SGHRS and CDR2 is YFSETQ. The junction had 7 bases not matched to a gene; V was cut back by 0 bases and J by 5 bases. CDR3 loop: CASSLVGTSRHNEQFF. The CDR3 DNA sequence: TGCGCCAGCAGCTTGGTTGGGACTAGTCGGCACAATGAGCAGTTCTTC.

This clonotype was counted only a few times. The chain links TRBV27 to TRBJ2-7; D perhaps matches TRBD1 (6 bases). This CDR3 has 13 amino acids. Germline-derived CDR1 and CDR2 are MNHEY and SMNVEV (reference sequence). Trimming stripped 3 bases from V and 2 bases from J, with 8 bases between. CDR3 nucleotides: TGTGCCAGCAGTTTGGCAGGGGCCTACGAGCAGTACTTC. It codes for CASSLAGAYEQYF.